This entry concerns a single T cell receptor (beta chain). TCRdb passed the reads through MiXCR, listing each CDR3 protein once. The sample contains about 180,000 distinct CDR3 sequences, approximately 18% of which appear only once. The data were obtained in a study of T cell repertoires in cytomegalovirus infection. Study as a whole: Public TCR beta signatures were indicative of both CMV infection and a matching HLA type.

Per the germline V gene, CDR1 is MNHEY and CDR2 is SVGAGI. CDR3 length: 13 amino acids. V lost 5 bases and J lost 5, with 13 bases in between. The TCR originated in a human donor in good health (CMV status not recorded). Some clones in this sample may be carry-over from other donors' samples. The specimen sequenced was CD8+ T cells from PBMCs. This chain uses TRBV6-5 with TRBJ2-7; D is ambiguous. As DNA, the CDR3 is TGTGCCAGCAGTCACTATGGCACCCACGAGCAGTACTTC. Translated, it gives CASSHYGTHEQYF.